Following are 16 T cell receptor beta chains from one sample sequenced in a study of technical replicates of blood from a handful of donors. The data were produced by immunoSEQ multiplex PCR, yet TCRdb's version contains in-frame clones alone and is incomplete. This sample has approximately 79,000 clones; 96% occur once, and the top ten carry roughly 0.34%. Sequenced input: T cells isolated from PBMCs. The receptors shown here come from a human donor in good health.

The chain uses TRBV2 and TRBJ2-1, with 9 bases fitting TRBD2. This CDR3 region has 16 residues. Per germline, CDR1 SNHLY and CDR2 FYNNEI. J lost 0 bases, V lost 3 bases, and 3 bases had no gene match. The CDR3 bases are TGTGCCAGCAGTGATCCGGGACTAGCCTCCTACAATGAGCAGTTCTTC. Encoded protein: CASSDPGLASYNEQFF.

The count of this clone is one. This chain joins TRBV27 and TRBJ2-7; weak D call: TRBD2 (5 bases). CDR1 MNHEY and CDR2 SMNVEV come from the germline V gene (reference sequence). The CDR3 consists of 15 residues. V lost 2 bases and J lost 0, with 11 bases in between. DNA of the CDR3: TGTGCCAGCAGTTTACAAGGTCTAGCCTCCTACGAGCAGTACTTC. Its translation is CASSLQGLASYEQYF.

The chain combines TRBV5-1 with TRBJ1-3; no clear D gene. There are 17 residues in the CDR3. CDR1 and CDR2 (germline): SGHRS, YFSETQ. Trimming stripped 0 bases from V and 0 bases from J, with 13 bases between. The CDR3 nucleotides read TGCGCCAGCAGCTTGGAGAACAGCTACAGCTCTGGAAACACCATATATTTT. Translating it yields CASSLENSYSSGNTIYF.

This clone has just one count. The V gene is TRBV5-1, the J gene TRBJ2-6; 7 bases fit TRBD1. Losses at the gene ends were 1 base for V and 0 bases for J; bases not matched to a gene: 1. Germline values: CDR1 SGHRS, CDR2 YFSETQ. This CDR3 has 16 residues. CDR3 sequence: CASSLRTGSGANVLTF. The CDR3 DNA reads as TGCGCCAGCAGCTTGCGGACAGGCTCTGGGGCCAACGTCCTGACTTTC.

The rearrangement uses TRBV11-2 and TRBJ2-1; 7 positions agree with TRBD2. V shed 2 bases and J 5 bases; nucleotides not matched to a gene: 6. Germline V lookup: CDR1 SGHAT, CDR2 FQNNGV. This CDR3 is built from 15 residues. CDR3 nucleotides: TGTGCCAGCAGCTTAAGCGCGGGAGTCCACAATGAGCAGTTCTTC. Translating it yields CASSLSAGVHNEQFF.

The V and J genes are TRBV29-1 and TRBJ2-5; TRBD1 matches 7 bases. Germline V gene sequence: CDR1 SQVTM, CDR2 ANQGSEA. The CDR3 is 14 residues long. V trimming: 7 bases; J trimming: 2 bases; junction bases outside the gene matches: 10. CDR3 region: CSASQGTAQETQYF. The CDR3 bases are TGCAGCGCCAGTCAGGGGACAGCACAAGAGACCCAGTACTTC. The full variable domain, its missing parts supplied by reference TRBV29-1 and TRBJ2-5, is SAVISQKPSRDICQRGTSLTIQCQVDSQVTMMFWYRQQPGQSLTLIATANQGSEATYESGFVIDKFPISRPNLTFSTLTVSNMSPEDSSIYLCSASQGTAQETQYFGPGTRLLVL.

This chain links TRBV27 with TRBJ2-7; unclear D gene. Trimming left V 6 bases short and J 3 bases short, with 15 bases between. CDR1 and CDR2 (germline): MNHEY, SMNVEV (reference sequence). CDR3 length equals 14 residues. The CDR3 sequence: CASRPATLGYEQYF. The CDR3, as DNA: TGTGCCAGCAGACCTGCCACGCTCGGCTACGAGCAGTACTTC.

Only one count was recorded for this clone. The chain uses TRBV5-1 and TRBJ2-1, with 9 bases that match TRBD2. Trimming took 5 bases from V and 2 from J; bases not matched to a gene: 5. The CDR3 covers 15 residues. Germline CDR1 reads SGHRS; CDR2 reads YFSETQ. CDR3 amino acids: CASRFSGSTYNEQFF. CDR3 coding DNA: TGCGCCAGCAGGTTTAGCGGGAGTACCTACAATGAGCAGTTCTTC.

V is TRBV9 and J is TRBJ2-1; 9 nucleotides align to TRBD2. The CDR3 has 13 residues. The J segment lost 12 bases and the V segment lost 2 bases, leaving 6 bases of the junction unmatched. The germline V gene has CDR1 SGDLS and CDR2 YYNGEE. Written as DNA, the CDR3 is TGTGCCAGCAGCGTGACTAGCGGACTAGGGCAGTTCTTC. It is translated as CASSVTSGLGQFF.

The rearrangement uses TRBV6-4 and TRBJ2-6; possibly TRBD1 for D (6 bases). This CDR3 region has 14 residues. The germline CDR1 and CDR2 sequences are MRHNA and SNTAGT. The ends were cut back, 7 bases at V and 1 base at J, with 8 bases in the middle. For the CDR3, the DNA is TGTGCCAGCAAGGGGGATTCTGGGGCCAACGTCCTGACTTTC. Its protein is CASKGDSGANVLTF.

The chain couples TRBV9 to TRBJ1-2; D unresolved. The germline V gene has CDR1 SGDLS and CDR2 YYNGEE. Trimming took off 5 bases at V and 8 bases at J, with 16 bases between the two ends. CDR3 size: 13 residues. The CDR3 here is CASSNSGTFGYTF. CDR3 nucleotides: TGTGCCAGCAGTAACAGCGGCACTTTCGGCTACACCTTC.

This clone came up once. The genes are TRBV7-6 and TRBJ2-2, with TRBD2 identical over 8 bases. The CDR3 spans 16 residues. CDR1 and CDR2 from the germline V gene are SGHVS and FNYEAQ. Unmatched junction bases numbered 7, after V lost 3 bases and J lost 4 bases. The CDR3 DNA follows: TGTGCCAGCAGCTTTTCGATAGCGGGACGCACCGGGGAGCTGTTTTTT. This translates into CASSFSIAGRTGELFF.

This rearrangement joins TRBV28 to TRBJ2-7, with TRBD2 matching 8 bases. Germline assignment: CDR1 MDHEN and CDR2 SYDVKM. The junction had 12 bases not matched to a gene; V was cut back by 8 bases and J by 0 bases. CDR3 length: 16 amino acids. In DNA, the CDR3 is TGTGCCAGCTCCATGGGGGCAAGCGGGAGCTCCTACGAGCAGTACTTC. This translates into CASSMGASGSSYEQYF. The variable domain in full, with the rest retrieved from reference TRBV28 and TRBJ2-7, is DVKVTQSSRYLVKRTGEKVFLECVQDMDHENMFWYRQDPGLGLRLIYFSYDVKMKEKGDIPEGYSVSREKKERFSLILESASTNQTSMYLCASSMGASGSSYEQYFGPGTRLTVT.

J is TRBJ2-7 and V is TRBV6-5; TRBD1 matches 9 bases. V gave up 4 bases and J gave up 3 bases; unmatched junction bases: 7. Germline lookup yields CDR1 MNHEY and CDR2 SVGAGI. The CDR3 is 15 residues long. CDR3 amino acids: CASSSAGTGNYEQYF. The DNA of the CDR3 is TGTGCCAGCAGTTCCGCCGGGACAGGGAACTACGAGCAGTACTTC.

V is TRBV29-1 and J is TRBJ2-1; TRBD2 matches 7 bases. Trimming cost V 4 bases and J 1 base; bases outside gene matches: 10. The CDR3 is 16 residues long. CDR1 and CDR2 (germline): SQVTM, ANQGSEA. The CDR3 spells CSVVGTKKGSYNEQFF. The CDR3 DNA follows: TGCAGCGTTGTTGGGACTAAAAAGGGGTCCTACAATGAGCAGTTCTTC.

This clone was observed once. The junction shows a germline mismatch at one end, possibly a read error. The gene calls are TRBV2 and TRBJ2-3; D unclear. Germline V gene data show CDR1 as SNHLY and CDR2 as FYNNEI. The CDR3 is 11 residues long. The DNA of the CDR3 is TGTGCCAGCAGTGCCTGGAGTAGCTCGGATTTT. It yields the protein CASSAWSSSDF.